This T cell receptor beta chain came from a study of blood T cell repertoires in COVID-19 (dated by TCRdb to 2018 to 2020). Background for the entire study: Samples from collaborators originated in the United States, Italy and Spain and spanned both the acute and convalescent phases of COVID-19. Where available, HLA class I and class II types were taken from metadata supplied by the sample provider and were not determined by assay-based typing. The prospective study material was composed of cDNA or gDNA derived from T cells, B-cell-depleted T cells, or PBMCs. Subjects who had been exposed to COVID-19, were actively infected with it, or had recovered from it provided the deeply sampled blood TCRbeta repertoires that made up the dataset. Nearly every sample came with metadata listing a de-identified subject ID, COVID-19 status, age in years and sex. The repertoires were released in a freely available public database intended as a resource for research on the immune response to SARS-CoV-2. The samples were drawn from two sources: the first 160 participants of the ongoing ImmuneRACE study, and 950 to 1,500 subjects contributed by 6 global collaborators. What the authors observed across the whole study: The quantity of clinical and demographic metadata differed by source and by participant and was supplied without curation.

The CDR3 spans 11 residues, from the cysteine through the phenylalanine. Here the CDR3 DNA is all that survives: 33 bases in frame from base 1. Relative to germline, V is 7 bases shorter and J is 3 bases shorter, with 9 bases between their ends. Per the germline V gene, SQVTM is the CDR1 and ANQGSEA is the CDR2. TCRbeta CDR3 regions were amplified from genomic DNA by means of the immunoSEQ Assay, a bias-controlled multiplex PCR. The paper's processing steps were these. Nucleated cell counts per sample were estimated from amplification of reference gene primers within the assay. To quantify the absolute abundance of each unique TCRbeta CDR3 rearrangement, sequence reads were collapsed and filtered. Productive Simpson clonality was computed per sample as the square root of Simpson's diversity index over productive rearrangements. What TCRdb holds here is the immuneACCESS table cut down to in-frame rearrangements. Part of the clones is not present; checked against another copy, under half of the missing clones reflect an unresolved V gene, and the others are unexplained. V and J calls and clone size are those listed in that table; D and trimming were worked out from the DNA. This sample is represented by 53,000 or so clones; more than 75% of them were singletons. The biggest ten clones account for about 20% of the sample.

Collaborating institutions collected whole blood in K2EDTA tubes following their own protocols. For TCRbeta analysis, collaborators shipped samples in one of three forms: frozen whole blood, isolated PBMCs, or DNA extracted from either of those sample types. In the case of this clone: Its antigen remains undetermined. Base qualities are not recorded, but no much larger clone differs from it by a single base.

The clonotype originates from a man aged 45-65 years with active or convalescent COVID-19. Material: peripheral blood. The rearranged chain carries TRBV29-1 and TRBJ1-1; a tentative D match to TRBD1 spans 5 bases. CDR3 region: CSGGEDTEAFF. The nucleotide sequence reads TGCAGCGGAGGGGAGGACACTGAAGCTTTCTTT.